The 2 T cell receptor beta chains below come from one sample, sequenced in a study of neurological immune-mediated disorders. TCRdb ran MiXCR on the 5' RACE reads and lists one entry per CDR3 protein. This sample carries more than 70,000 distinct CDR3 sequences, about a tenth of them seen once, and the ten largest clones take 9.5% to 10%. Stated time point: longitudinal time-point 1 (baseline). Sequencing was carried out using PBMCs. The receptor source for this set is a man aged 25 to 40 in good health.

This clonotype showed up many times. This chain links TRBV5-1 with TRBJ1-2; D is ambiguous. Between the trimmed V and J ends, which lost 0 bases and 4 bases, there was a span of 7 bases. Per the germline V gene, CDR1 is SGHRS and CDR2 is YFSETQ. The CDR3 runs to 13 residues. CDR3 bases: TGCGCCAGCAGCTTGGCCCAAGGCTATGGCTACACCTTC. Amino acids: CASSLAQGYGYTF.

This clonotype was seen repeatedly, ten times or more. V and J are TRBV12-3 or TRBV12-4 and TRBJ1-6; 7 bases align to TRBD1. The V and J ends lost 7 bases and 8 bases, in that order; junction bases with no gene match: 11. CDR3 size: 15 residues. The CDR3 DNA sequence: TGTGCCAGCATTCGCGATCACAGGGGAGATTCACCCCTCCACTTT. As protein: CASIRDHRGDSPLHF.